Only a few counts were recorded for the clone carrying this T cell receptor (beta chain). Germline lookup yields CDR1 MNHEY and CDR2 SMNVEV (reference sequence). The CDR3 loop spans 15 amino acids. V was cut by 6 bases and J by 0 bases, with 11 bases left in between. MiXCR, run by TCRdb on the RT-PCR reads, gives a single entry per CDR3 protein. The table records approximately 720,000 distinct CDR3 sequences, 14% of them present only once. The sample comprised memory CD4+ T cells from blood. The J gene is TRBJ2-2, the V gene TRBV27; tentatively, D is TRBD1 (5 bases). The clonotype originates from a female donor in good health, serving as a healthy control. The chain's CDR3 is CASRSRATNTGELFF. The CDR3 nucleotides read TGTGCCAGCAGATCCAGGGCAACGAACACCGGGGAGCTGTTTTTT.